These T cell receptor beta chains were read from a single sample in a study of memory CD4+ T cells and cytomegalovirus serostatus. Sequencing was performed with immunoSEQ multiplex PCR; in TCRdb, only in-frame clones are kept and a portion is missing. The sample includes some 50,000 clones, around three quarters of them seen just once. What was sequenced was memory CD4+ T cells from blood. These receptors originate from an adult in good health and CMV-seronegative. CDR3s include the opening cysteine and the closing phenylalanine or tryptophan. The order of the fields is V gene, J gene, CDR3 protein.

V: TRBV7-6; J: TRBJ2-3; CDR3: CASSSWTENTQYF
V: TRBV27; J: TRBJ2-4; CDR3: CASTSGLAKNIQYF
V: TRBV9; J: TRBJ2-5; CDR3: CASSVEGDRRETQYF
V: TRBV10-3; J: TRBJ2-3; CDR3: CAISETSGAQGTQYF
V: TRBV6-1; J: TRBJ1-1; CDR3: CASSEKRGDGDTEAFF
V: TRBV10-3; J: TRBJ2-1; CDR3: CAIQGNTVNEQFF
V: TRBV29-1; J: TRBJ2-1; CDR3: CSGRDNEQFF
V: TRBV14; J: TRBJ1-1; CDR3: CASSQVFGATEAFF
V: TRBV9; J: TRBJ1-1; CDR3: CASSGGLLNTEAFF
V: TRBV5-1; J: TRBJ2-3; CDR3: CASSTRGQGTDTQYF
V: TRBV2; J: TRBJ2-7; CDR3: CASSVRAGGLDEQYF
V: TRBV7-2; J: TRBJ1-4; CDR3: CASSLQPGSEKLFF
V: TRBV7-9; J: TRBJ1-2; CDR3: CASSQTTPGRHGYTF